Listed below are T cell receptor beta chains from one sample, sequenced in a study of CD8+CD57+ T cells in acquired aplastic anemia. Via MiXCR, TCRdb re-called the reads, giving one row per CDR3 protein. The sample yields about 160,000 distinct CDR3 sequences, roughly 47% seen once. The sequencing sample was made of sorted CD4+, CD8+, or CD8+CD57+ T cells (not recorded which) from PBMCs. These receptors came from a human donor in good health. Both conserved end residues are part of each CDR3. D genes are given only for firm matches. Expanded clones get a size class; other rows say once, few or many, or leave the size out.

D gene | J gene | V gene | clone size | CDR3 protein | CDR3 DNA
NA | TRBJ2-3 | TRBV4-1 | few | CASSQGGGATSTDTQYF | TGCGCCAGCAGCCAGGGCGGGGGCGCGACTAGCACAGATACGCAGTATTTT
NA | TRBJ1-5 | TRBV18 | NA | CASSPDVLKPQHF | TGTGCCAGCTCACCAGACGTCTTGAAGCCCCAGCATTTT
NA | TRBJ1-3 | TRBV10-2 | many | CASQSSGNTIYF | TGCGCCAGCCAAAGCTCTGGAAACACCATATATTTT
NA | TRBJ2-2 | TRBV6-5 | NA | CASSYGGHTGELFF | TGTGCCAGCAGTTACGGGGGGCACACCGGGGAGCTGTTTTTT
NA | TRBJ2-5 | TRBV19 | many | CASSMGGSGTEKETQYF | TGTGCCAGTAGTATGGGGGGTTCCGGGACAGAAAAAGAGACCCAGTACTTC
NA | TRBJ2-7 | TRBV11-2 | many | CASSLGTRAEQYF | TGTGCCAGCAGCTTAGGCACTAGGGCCGAGCAGTACTTC
NA | TRBJ2-3 | TRBV12-5 | once | CASAPGRGTASTGTQYF | TGTGCTAGTGCCCCCGGGCGGGGAACCGCTAGCACAGGTACGCAGTATTTT
NA | TRBJ2-7 | TRBV20-1 | NA | CSASGTGTSYF | TGCAGTGCTAGTGGTACAGGGACATCGTACTTC
NA | TRBJ2-7 | TRBV7-8 | NA | CASSSPMGEQYF | TGTGCCAGCAGCTCCCCAATGGGCGAGCAGTACTTC
NA | TRBJ2-1 | TRBV24-1 | NA | CATSVSNEQFF | TGTGCCACCAGTGTCAGCAATGAGCAGTTCTTC
NA | TRBJ1-4 | TRBV4-3 | many | CASSLGQNEKLFF | TGCGCCAGCAGCCTAGGCCAAAATGAAAAACTGTTTTTT
TRBD1 | TRBJ1-5 | TRBV25-1 | NA | CASSGQGEGQPQHF | TGTGCCAGCTCGGGACAGGGCGAGGGTCAGCCCCAGCATTTT
NA | TRBJ1-1 | TRBV4-3 | many | CASSQQQGTNTEAFF | TGCGCCAGCAGCCAACAACAGGGAACGAACACTGAAGCTTTCTTT
NA | TRBJ2-5 | TRBV7-6 | once | CASSLSLGETQYF | TGTGCCAGCAGCTTATCACTCGGGGAGACCCAGTACTTC
NA | TRBJ2-5 | TRBV12-3/TRBV12-4 | many | CASSLVIETQYF | TGTGCCAGCAGTTTAGTGATAGAGACCCAGTACTTC
TRBD1 | TRBJ2-7 | TRBV10-3 | NA | CAILRRDRERNEQYF | TGTGCCATTCTGAGGCGGGACAGGGAGAGGAACGAGCAGTACTTC
NA | TRBJ2-1 | TRBV27 | NA | CASSFDGRYYNEQSF | TGTGCCAGCAGTTTTGACGGGCGATACTACAATGAGCAGTCCTTC
NA | TRBJ2-7 | TRBV29-1 | many | CSVEADTYEQYF | TGCAGCGTTGAGGCAGATACCTACGAGCAGTACTTC
TRBD2 | TRBJ2-7 | TRBV9 | many | CASSQREGLYEQYF | TGTGCCAGCAGCCAGCGGGAGGGCCTCTACGAGCAGTACTTC
NA | TRBJ2-7 | TRBV29-1 | NA | CSVVGQGHYEQYF | TGCAGCGTTGTGGGCCAGGGGCACTACGAGCAGTACTTC
TRBD1 | TRBJ1-6 | TRBV5-1 | many | CASSQGLGGGHNSPLHF | TGCGCCAGCAGCCAAGGCCTCGGAGGGGGCCATAATTCACCCCTCCACTTT
NA | TRBJ1-1 | TRBV7-2 | many | CASSPRTERGTEAFF | TGTGCCAGCAGCCCTAGGACGGAGCGGGGCACTGAAGCTTTCTTT